A single sample is the source of the 18 T cell receptor beta chains below, sequenced in a study of T cells after yellow fever vaccination. TCRdb used MiXCR to reprocess the 5' RACE reads, holding one entry per CDR3 protein. The data hold 340,000 or so distinct CDR3 sequences, with roughly an eighth observed a single time. The starting material was CD4+ T cells sorted from PBMCs, obtained 15 days after the yellow fever booster vaccination. The receptor source for this set is a man aged 18 to 30 who received the YFV17D yellow fever vaccine.

V gene TRBV5-1 combines with J gene TRBJ1-4; D is undetermined. The V gene lost 0 bases and the J gene lost 8 bases, with 8 bases spanning the gap. Looked up from germline, CDR1 is SGHRS and CDR2 is YFSETQ. This CDR3 spans 13 amino acids. Here the CDR3 reads CASSLGVDEKLFF. The CDR3, as DNA: TGCGCCAGCAGCTTGGGGGTAGACGAAAAACTGTTTTTT. Full variable domain (missing parts from reference TRBV5-1 and TRBJ1-4): KAGVTQTPRYLIKTRGQQVTLSCSPISGHRSVSWYQQTPGQGLQFLFEYFSETQRNKGNFPGRFSGRQFSNSRSEMNVSTLELGDSALYLCASSLGVDEKLFFGSGTQLSVL.

This clonotype was observed at least ten times. The rearrangement uses TRBV9 and TRBJ2-3; possible D gene TRBD1, 5 bases. Germline-derived CDR1 and CDR2 are SGDLS and YYNGEE. Trimming took 4 bases from V and 0 from J, leaving 9 bases between them. The CDR3 runs to 14 residues. The CDR3 nucleotides read TGTGCCAGCAGCCTACGACAGAGCACAGATACGCAGTATTTT. Translation: CASSLRQSTDTQYF. Full variable domain (remainder filled in from reference TRBV9 and TRBJ2-3): DSGVTQTPKHLITATGQRVTLRCSPRSGDLSVYWYQQSLDQGLQFLIQYYNGEERAKGNILERFSAQQFPDLHSELNLSSLELGDSALYFCASSLRQSTDTQYFGPGTRLTVL.

The table lists this clonotype with many counts. This rearrangement joins TRBV20-1 to TRBJ2-7; D ambiguous. Trimming removed 6 bases from V and 4 bases from J, with 19 bases in between. CDR3 length equals 14 residues. CDR1 DFQATT and CDR2 SNEGSKA come from the germline V gene (reference sequence). The CDR3 nucleotides read TGCAGTGCCCTCCCCCCCACTCGTGGGTACGAGCAGTACGTC. Translating gives CSALPPTRGYEQYV.

This clonotype was seen only a few times. The chain carries TRBV5-1 and TRBJ2-5, with D maybe TRBD1 (5 bases). CDR3 length: 15 residues. V gave up 5 bases and J gave up 5 bases, with 19 bases separating them. The V gene's germline CDR1 is SGHRS and CDR2 YFSETQ. CDR3 in DNA: TGCGCCAGCAGAGAAGGCTCCCCAGGGTGGGAGACCCAGTACTTC. Protein sequence: CASREGSPGWETQYF.

This clonotype occurred many times. This chain connects TRBV12-3 or TRBV12-4 to TRBJ1-5, with TRBD1 identical over 7 bases. With V trimmed by 3 bases and J by 2 bases, 4 bases remained unmatched. The CDR3 sequence is 15 residues long. The chain's CDR3 is CASSFQGEGNQPQHF. DNA for the CDR3: TGTGCCAGCAGTTTTCAGGGGGAAGGCAATCAGCCCCAGCATTTT.

CDR3 in DNA: TGTGCCAGCTCACAAGGTGCAGGCGGACCCGGACGGTCTGAAGCTTTCTTT. Amino acid sequence: CASSQGAGGPGRSEAFF. The chain links TRBV18 to TRBJ1-1; D unresolved. Per the germline V gene, CDR1 is KGHSH and CDR2 is LQKENI. The CDR3 is made up of 17 amino acids. V was shortened by 4 bases and J by 6 bases, with 24 bases between the two germline ends.

This clonotype was observed at least ten times. The chain employs TRBV3-1 and TRBJ1-6; D might be TRBD1 (5 bases). Germline V CDR1 and CDR2: LGHDT, YNNKEL (reference sequence). V was trimmed by 1 base and J by 8 bases, leaving 9 bases between them. The CDR3 is 14 residues long. The CDR3 loop is CASSQVGGDSPLHF. In nucleotides, the CDR3 is TGTGCCAGCAGCCAAGTCGGGGGGGATTCACCCCTCCACTTT.

The rearrangement uses TRBV7-2 and TRBJ2-1, with D perhaps matching TRBD1 or TRBD2 (5 bases each). Trimming stripped 5 bases from V and 5 bases from J, with 16 bases between. Germline-derived CDR1 and CDR2 are SGHTA and FQGNSA. This CDR3 region has 15 residues. CDR3 amino acids: CASSPPGTINNEQFF. CDR3 in DNA: TGTGCCAGCAGCCCCCCAGGGACCATAAACAATGAGCAGTTCTTC.

The chain is built from TRBV5-1 and TRBJ1-1, with D perhaps matching TRBD1 (6 bases). Deletions cut 4 bases from V and 6 bases from J, with 22 bases between. The CDR3 has 16 residues. The germline V gene has CDR1 SGHRS and CDR2 YFSETQ. The CDR3 loop is CASSPRASYGGPEAFF. CDR3 bases: TGCGCCAGCAGCCCACGGGCGTCATACGGGGGCCCTGAAGCTTTCTTT.

The chain carries TRBV3-1 and TRBJ2-1; D not certain. The CDR3 spans 11 residues. Germline V gene data show CDR1 as LGHDT and CDR2 as YNNKEL (reference sequence). Trimming pared 7 bases from V and 9 bases from J, leaving 10 bases between. This CDR3 is CASMKGSEQFF. In nucleotides, the CDR3 is TGTGCCAGCATGAAGGGCTCTGAGCAGTTCTTC.

The chain recombines TRBV6-2 or TRBV6-3 with TRBJ1-2; TRBD1 matches at 10 bases. In germline, CDR1 is MNHEY, CDR2 SVGEGT. The V and J ends lost 2 bases and 3 bases, in that order; junction bases with no gene match: 3. This CDR3 has 15 residues. The CDR3 reads CASSYGTGAYYGYTF. CDR3 coding DNA: TGTGCCAGCAGTTACGGGACAGGGGCCTACTATGGCTACACCTTC.

This clonotype has just a few counts. The chain joins TRBV11-2 to TRBJ2-1; D perhaps matches TRBD2 (5 bases). This CDR3 has 12 amino acids. Per germline, CDR1 SGHAT and CDR2 FQNNGV. V was pared by 2 bases and J by 9 bases, with 8 bases between. Here the CDR3 reads CASSLSRGEQFF. The CDR3 DNA sequence: TGTGCCAGCAGCTTAAGCCGGGGTGAGCAGTTCTTC. Drawing the rest from reference TRBV11-2 and TRBJ2-1, the complete variable domain is EAGVAQSPRYKIIEKRQSVAFWCNPISGHATLYWYQQILGQGPKLLIQFQNNGVVDDSQLPKDRFSAERLKGVDSTLKIQPAKLEDSAVYLCASSLSRGEQFFGPGTRLTVL.

Only a few counts were recorded for this clonotype. The chain carries TRBV7-2 and TRBJ2-3; the D gene is possibly TRBD1 (5 bases). With 5 bases removed from V and 4 bases from J, the gap between germline ends came to 16 bases. The length of the CDR3 is 15 residues. Looked up from germline, CDR1 is SGHTA and CDR2 is FQGNSA. Here the CDR3 reads CASSPLAGIADTQYF. The CDR3 DNA reads as TGTGCCAGCAGCCCCTTAGCAGGGATTGCAGATACGCAGTATTTT.

The chain uses TRBV7-2 and TRBJ2-3, with 7 bases aligning to TRBD1. The CDR3 is 15 residues long. V lost 7 bases and J lost 5; bases outside the gene matches: 12. CDR1 and CDR2 from the germline V gene are SGHTA and FQGNSA. The CDR3 protein is CASTRNRGGIDTQYF. CDR3 DNA: TGTGCCAGCACCAGAAACAGGGGCGGCATAGATACGCAGTATTTT.

This clonotype was counted at least ten times. V and J are TRBV3-1 and TRBJ2-1; D is undetermined. Per the germline V gene, CDR1 is LGHDT and CDR2 is YNNKEL (reference sequence). The CDR3 sequence is 12 residues long. Trimming pared 4 bases from V and 9 bases from J, leaving 10 bases between. The CDR3 DNA sequence: TGTGCCAGCAGCCCTAGAGGCGGTGAGCAGTTCTTC. It encodes CASSPRGGEQFF.

The chain couples TRBV4-1 to TRBJ2-3; 8 nucleotides line up with TRBD1. V shed 5 bases and J 10 bases; nucleotides not matched to a gene: 14. Germline CDR1 and CDR2: MGHRA and YSYEKL. This CDR3 contains 15 residues. The CDR3 DNA reads as TGCGCCAGCAGCAAGGTACAGGGGGTTGGGGTTGCGCAGTATTTT. Amino acid sequence: CASSKVQGVGVAQYF.

This clonotype was seen only a few times. The rearrangement joins TRBV24-1 to TRBJ2-5, with D possibly matching TRBD2 (5 bases). Trimming left V 9 bases short and J 3 bases short, with 10 bases between. Germline V CDR1 and CDR2: KGHDR, SFDVKD. The CDR3 is 12 residues long. CDR3 DNA sequence: TGTGCCACCGGGAGTACAAAAGAGACCCAGTACTTC. Its protein is CATGSTKETQYF.

This clonotype was detected many times. V and J are TRBV30 and TRBJ1-4; the D gene is possibly TRBD1 (5 bases). Germline CDR1 reads GTSNPN; CDR2 reads SVGIG (reference sequence). CDR3 length: 11 amino acids. V was pared by 2 bases and J by 14 bases, with 12 bases between. The CDR3 DNA is TGTGCCTGGAGTATGGGGGGGGACCTGTTTTTT. It translates to CAWSMGGDLFF.